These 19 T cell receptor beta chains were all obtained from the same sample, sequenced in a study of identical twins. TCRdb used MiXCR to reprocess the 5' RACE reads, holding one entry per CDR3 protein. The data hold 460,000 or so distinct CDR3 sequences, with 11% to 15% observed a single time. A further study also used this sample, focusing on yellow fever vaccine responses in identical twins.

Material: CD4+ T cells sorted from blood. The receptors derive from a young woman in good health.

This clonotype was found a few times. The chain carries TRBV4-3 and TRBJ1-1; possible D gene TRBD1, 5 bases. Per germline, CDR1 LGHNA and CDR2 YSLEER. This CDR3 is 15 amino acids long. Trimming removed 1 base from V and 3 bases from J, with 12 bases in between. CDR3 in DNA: TGCGCCAGCAGCCAAGTTAGTCCGGGGGACACTGAAGCTTTCTTT. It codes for CASSQVSPGDTEAFF.

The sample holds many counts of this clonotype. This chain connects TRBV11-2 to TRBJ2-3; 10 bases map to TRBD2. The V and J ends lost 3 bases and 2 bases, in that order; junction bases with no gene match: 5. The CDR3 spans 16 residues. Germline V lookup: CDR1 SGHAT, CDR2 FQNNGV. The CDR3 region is CASSLSLAGATDTQYF. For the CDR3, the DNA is TGTGCCAGCAGCTTGAGTCTAGCGGGGGCCACAGATACGCAGTATTTT.

Here the CDR3 DNA reads TGTGCCAGCAGTTACCCACTGCCGGGTCCAGATACGCAGTATTTT. It translates to CASSYPLPGPDTQYF. The chain combines TRBV6-2 or TRBV6-3 with TRBJ2-3; D is uncertain. V lost 2 bases and J lost 4, with 13 bases in between. The CDR3 has 15 amino acids. The germline gives CDR1 MNHEY, CDR2 SVGEGT.

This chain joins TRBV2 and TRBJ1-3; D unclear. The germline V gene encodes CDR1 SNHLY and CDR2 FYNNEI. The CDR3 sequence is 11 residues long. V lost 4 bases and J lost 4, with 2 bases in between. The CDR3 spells CASSAGNTIYF. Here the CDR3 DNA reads TGTGCCAGCAGTGCCGGAAACACCATATATTTT.

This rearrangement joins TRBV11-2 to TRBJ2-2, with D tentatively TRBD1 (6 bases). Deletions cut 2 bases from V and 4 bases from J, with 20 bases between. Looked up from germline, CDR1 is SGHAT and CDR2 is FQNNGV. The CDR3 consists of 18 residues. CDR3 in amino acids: CASSLFRLTGTSTGELFF. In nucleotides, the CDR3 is TGTGCCAGCAGCTTATTTAGGCTCACAGGGACGAGCACCGGGGAGCTGTTTTTT. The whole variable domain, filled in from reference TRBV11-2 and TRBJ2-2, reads EAGVAQSPRYKIIEKRQSVAFWCNPISGHATLYWYQQILGQGPKLLIQFQNNGVVDDSQLPKDRFSAERLKGVDSTLKIQPAKLEDSAVYLCASSLFRLTGTSTGELFFGEGSRLTVL.

The CDR3 coding sequence is TGCAGCGTCCCAATCAGACGGGGGGGACTATCCTACAATGAGCAGTTCTTC. Protein product: CSVPIRRGGLSYNEQFF. The V and J genes are TRBV29-1 and TRBJ2-1; 8 bases are shared with TRBD2. Trimming at V came to 6 bases and at J to 1 base, leaving 14 bases not matched to a gene. Germline values: CDR1 SQVTM, CDR2 ANQGSEA. The CDR3 covers 17 residues.

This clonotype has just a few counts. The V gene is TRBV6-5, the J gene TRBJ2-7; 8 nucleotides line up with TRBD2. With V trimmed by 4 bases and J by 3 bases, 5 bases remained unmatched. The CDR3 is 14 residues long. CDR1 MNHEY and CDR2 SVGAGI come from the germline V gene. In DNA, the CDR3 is TGTGCCAGCAGTTCTATAGCGGGAAACTACGAGCAGTACTTC. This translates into CASSSIAGNYEQYF.

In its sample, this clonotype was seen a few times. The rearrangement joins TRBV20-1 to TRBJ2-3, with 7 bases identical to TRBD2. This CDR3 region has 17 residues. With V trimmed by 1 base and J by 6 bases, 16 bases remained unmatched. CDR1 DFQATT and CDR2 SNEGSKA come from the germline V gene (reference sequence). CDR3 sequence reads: CSARGTLAGVSHDTQYF. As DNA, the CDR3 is TGCAGTGCTAGAGGGACCCTGGCGGGAGTTTCCCACGATACGCAGTATTTT.

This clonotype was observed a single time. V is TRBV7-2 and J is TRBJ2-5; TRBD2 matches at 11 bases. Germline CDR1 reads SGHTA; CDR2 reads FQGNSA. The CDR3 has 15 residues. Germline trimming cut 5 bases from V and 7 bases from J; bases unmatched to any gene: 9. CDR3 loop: CASSLPLAGGRTQYF. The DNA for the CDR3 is TGTGCCAGCAGCCTGCCTCTAGCGGGAGGTCGGACCCAGTACTTC.

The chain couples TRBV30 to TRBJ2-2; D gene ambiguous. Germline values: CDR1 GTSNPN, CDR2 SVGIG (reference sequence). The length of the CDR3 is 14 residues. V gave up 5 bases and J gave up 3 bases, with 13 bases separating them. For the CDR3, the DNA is TGTGCCTGGCGGCTTAGGCATTACACCGGGGAGCTGTTTTTT. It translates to CAWRLRHYTGELFF.

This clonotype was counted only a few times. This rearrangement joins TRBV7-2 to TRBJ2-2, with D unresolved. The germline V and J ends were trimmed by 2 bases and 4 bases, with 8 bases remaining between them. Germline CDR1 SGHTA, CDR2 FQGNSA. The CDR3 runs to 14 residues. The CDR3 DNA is TGTGCCAGCAGCTTACTAGTCACCACCGGGGAGCTGTTTTTT. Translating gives CASSLLVTTGELFF.

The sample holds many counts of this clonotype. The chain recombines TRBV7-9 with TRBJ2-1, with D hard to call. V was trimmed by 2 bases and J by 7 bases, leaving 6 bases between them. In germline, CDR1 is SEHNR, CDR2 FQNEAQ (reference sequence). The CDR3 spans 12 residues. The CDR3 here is CASSLHVNEQFF. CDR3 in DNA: TGTGCCAGCAGCTTACACGTTAATGAGCAGTTCTTC.

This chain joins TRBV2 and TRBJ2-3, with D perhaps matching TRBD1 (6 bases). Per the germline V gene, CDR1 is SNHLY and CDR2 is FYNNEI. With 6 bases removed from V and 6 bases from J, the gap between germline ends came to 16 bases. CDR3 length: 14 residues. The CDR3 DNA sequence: TGTGCCAGCAGCGAGGGACACGGGTCGGATACGCAGTATTTT. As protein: CASSEGHGSDTQYF.

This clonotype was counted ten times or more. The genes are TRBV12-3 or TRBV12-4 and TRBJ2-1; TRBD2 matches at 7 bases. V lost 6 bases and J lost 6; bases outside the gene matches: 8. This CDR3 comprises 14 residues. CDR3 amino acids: CASRRAGEGNEQFF. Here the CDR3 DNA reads TGTGCCAGCAGGCGGGCGGGGGAGGGCAATGAGCAGTTCTTC.

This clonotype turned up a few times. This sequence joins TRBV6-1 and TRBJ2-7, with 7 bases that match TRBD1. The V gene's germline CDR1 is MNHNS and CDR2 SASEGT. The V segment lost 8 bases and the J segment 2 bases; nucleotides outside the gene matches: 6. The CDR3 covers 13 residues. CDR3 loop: CASQRQGAYEQYF. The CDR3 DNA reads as TGTGCCAGCCAGAGACAGGGAGCCTACGAGCAGTACTTC.

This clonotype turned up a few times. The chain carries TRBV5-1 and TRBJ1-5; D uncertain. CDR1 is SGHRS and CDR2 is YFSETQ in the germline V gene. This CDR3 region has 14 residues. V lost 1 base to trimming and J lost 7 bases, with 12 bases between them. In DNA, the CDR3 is TGCGCCAGCAGCTTGACGGGGATGAGCCAGCCCCAGCATTTT. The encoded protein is CASSLTGMSQPQHF.

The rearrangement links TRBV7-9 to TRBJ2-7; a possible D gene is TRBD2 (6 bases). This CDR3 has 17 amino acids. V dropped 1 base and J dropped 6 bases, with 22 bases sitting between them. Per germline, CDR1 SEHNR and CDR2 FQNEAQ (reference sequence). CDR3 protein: CASSLDIGGDSLFEQYF. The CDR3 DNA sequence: TGTGCCAGCAGCTTAGATATCGGAGGGGATAGCCTCTTCGAGCAGTACTTC.

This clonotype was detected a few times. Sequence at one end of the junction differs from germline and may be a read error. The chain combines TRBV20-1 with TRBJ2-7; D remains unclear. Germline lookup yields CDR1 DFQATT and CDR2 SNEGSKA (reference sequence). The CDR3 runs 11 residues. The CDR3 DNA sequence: TGCAGTGCAAACCTTCAGGACGAACAGTACTTC. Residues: CSANLQDEQYF.

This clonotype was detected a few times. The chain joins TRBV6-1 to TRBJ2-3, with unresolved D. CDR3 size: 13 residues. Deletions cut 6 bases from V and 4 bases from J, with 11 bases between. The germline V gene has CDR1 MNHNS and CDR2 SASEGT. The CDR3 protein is CASSLRLSDTQYF. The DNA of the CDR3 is TGTGCCAGCAGCCTGCGTTTATCAGATACGCAGTATTTT.